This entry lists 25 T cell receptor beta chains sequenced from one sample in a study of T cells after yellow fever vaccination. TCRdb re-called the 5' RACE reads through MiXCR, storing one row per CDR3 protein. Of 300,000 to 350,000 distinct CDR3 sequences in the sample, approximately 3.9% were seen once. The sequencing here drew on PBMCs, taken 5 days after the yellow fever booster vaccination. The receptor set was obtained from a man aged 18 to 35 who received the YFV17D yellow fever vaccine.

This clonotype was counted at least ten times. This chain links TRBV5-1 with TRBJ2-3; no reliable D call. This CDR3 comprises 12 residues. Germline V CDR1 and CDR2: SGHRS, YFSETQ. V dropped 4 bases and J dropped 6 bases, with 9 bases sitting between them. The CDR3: CASSTPKDTQYF. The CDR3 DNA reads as TGCGCCAGCAGCACCCCGAAGGATACGCAGTATTTT.

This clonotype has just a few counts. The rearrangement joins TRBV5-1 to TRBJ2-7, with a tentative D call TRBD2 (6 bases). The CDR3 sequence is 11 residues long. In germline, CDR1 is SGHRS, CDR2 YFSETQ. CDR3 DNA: TGCGCTAGGAGGGAAGGATGCGAGCAGTACGTC. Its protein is CARREGCEQYV.

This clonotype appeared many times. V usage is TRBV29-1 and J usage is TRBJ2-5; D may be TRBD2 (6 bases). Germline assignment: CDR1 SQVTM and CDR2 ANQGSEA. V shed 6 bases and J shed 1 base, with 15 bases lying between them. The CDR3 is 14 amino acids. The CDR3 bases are TGCAGCGTCGTAAGTCCGGGACTCCAAGAGACCCAGTACTTC. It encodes CSVVSPGLQETQYF.

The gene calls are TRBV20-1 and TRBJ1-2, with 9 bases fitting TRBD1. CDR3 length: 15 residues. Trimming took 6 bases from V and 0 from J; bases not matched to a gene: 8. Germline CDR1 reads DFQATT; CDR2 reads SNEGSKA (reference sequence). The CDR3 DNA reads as TGCAGTGCGTTCGGGACAGGGCTTACTAACTATGGCTACACCTTC. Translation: CSAFGTGLTNYGYTF.

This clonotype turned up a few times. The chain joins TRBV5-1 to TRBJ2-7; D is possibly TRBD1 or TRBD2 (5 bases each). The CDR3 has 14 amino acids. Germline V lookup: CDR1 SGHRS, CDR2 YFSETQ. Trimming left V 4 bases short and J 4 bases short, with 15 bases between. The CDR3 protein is CASSRGQMSYEQYF. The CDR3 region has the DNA TGCGCCAGCAGCCGGGGCCAAATGAGTTACGAGCAGTACTTC. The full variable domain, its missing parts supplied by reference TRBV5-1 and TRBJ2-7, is KAGVTQTPRYLIKTRGQQVTLSCSPISGHRSVSWYQQTPGQGLQFLFEYFSETQRNKGNFPGRFSGRQFSNSRSEMNVSTLELGDSALYLCASSRGQMSYEQYFGPGTRLTVT.

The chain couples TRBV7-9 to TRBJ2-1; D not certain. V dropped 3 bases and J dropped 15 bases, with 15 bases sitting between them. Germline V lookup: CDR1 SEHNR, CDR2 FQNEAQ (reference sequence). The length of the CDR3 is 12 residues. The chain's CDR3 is CASSFDRVDPFF. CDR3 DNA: TGTGCCAGCAGCTTCGACCGAGTAGATCCGTTCTTC.

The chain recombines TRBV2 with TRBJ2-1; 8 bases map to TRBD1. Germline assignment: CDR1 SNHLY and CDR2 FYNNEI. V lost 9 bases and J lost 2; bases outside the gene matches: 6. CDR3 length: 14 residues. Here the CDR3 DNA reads TGTGCCAGTGGGCCGGACAGGGCCTACAATGAGCAGTTCTTC. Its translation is CASGPDRAYNEQFF.

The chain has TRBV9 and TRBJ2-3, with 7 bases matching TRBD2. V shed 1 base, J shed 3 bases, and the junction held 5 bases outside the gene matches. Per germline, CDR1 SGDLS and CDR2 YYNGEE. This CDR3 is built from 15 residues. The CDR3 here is CASSVSGGGTDTQYF. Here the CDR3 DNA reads TGTGCCAGCAGCGTAAGTGGGGGGGGTACAGATACGCAGTATTTT.

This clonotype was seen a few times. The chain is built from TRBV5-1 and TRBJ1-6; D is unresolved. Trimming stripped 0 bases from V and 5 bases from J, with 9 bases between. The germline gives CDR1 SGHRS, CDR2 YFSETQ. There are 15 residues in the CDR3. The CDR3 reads CASSLGLHNNSPLHF. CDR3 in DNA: TGCGCCAGCAGCTTGGGGCTCCATAATAATTCACCCCTCCACTTT.

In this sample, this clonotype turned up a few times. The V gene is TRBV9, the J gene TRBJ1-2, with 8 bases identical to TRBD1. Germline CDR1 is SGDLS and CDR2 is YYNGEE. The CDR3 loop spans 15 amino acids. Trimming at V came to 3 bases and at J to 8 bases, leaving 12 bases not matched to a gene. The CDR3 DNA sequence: TGTGCCAGCAGCGCAGGGGGCCCTACAGCTATGGGCTACACCTTC. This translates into CASSAGGPTAMGYTF.

The CDR3 DNA follows: TGTGCCAGCGCTGAGGGTAACAGGGGTGAAGCTTTCTTT. Its protein product is CASAEGNRGEAFF. V gene TRBV18 combines with J gene TRBJ1-1, with 7 positions matching TRBD1. The ends lost 8 bases at V and 7 bases at J; junction bases unmatched: 10. Germline CDR1 reads KGHSH; CDR2 reads LQKENI. The CDR3 contains 13 residues.

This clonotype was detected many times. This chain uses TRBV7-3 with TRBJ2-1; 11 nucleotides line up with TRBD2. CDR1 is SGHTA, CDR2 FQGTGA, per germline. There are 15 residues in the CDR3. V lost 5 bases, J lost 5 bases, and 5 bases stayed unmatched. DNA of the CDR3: TGTGCCAGCAGCCAGCTAGCGGGGGGAAACAATGAGCAGTTCTTC. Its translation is CASSQLAGGNNEQFF.

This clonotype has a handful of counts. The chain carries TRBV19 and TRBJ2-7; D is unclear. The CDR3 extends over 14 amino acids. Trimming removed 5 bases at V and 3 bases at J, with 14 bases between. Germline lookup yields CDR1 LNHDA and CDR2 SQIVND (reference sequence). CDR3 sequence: CASSLGSFIYEQYF. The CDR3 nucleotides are TGTGCCAGTAGTCTCGGCAGTTTTATCTACGAGCAGTACTTC.

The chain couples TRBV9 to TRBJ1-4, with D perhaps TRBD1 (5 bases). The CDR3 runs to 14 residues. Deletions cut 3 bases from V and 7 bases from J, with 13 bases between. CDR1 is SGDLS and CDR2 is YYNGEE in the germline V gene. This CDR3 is CASSAEGLGEKLFF. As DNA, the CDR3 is TGTGCCAGCAGCGCAGAGGGGCTTGGTGAAAAACTGTTTTTT.

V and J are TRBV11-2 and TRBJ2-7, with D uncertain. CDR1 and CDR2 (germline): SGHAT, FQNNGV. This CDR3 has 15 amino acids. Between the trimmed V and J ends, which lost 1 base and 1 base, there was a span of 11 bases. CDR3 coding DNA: TGTGCCAGCAGCTTAGCCGCGACCCCGTCCTACGAGCAGTACGTC. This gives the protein CASSLAATPSYEQYV.

The CDR3: CASSMLRGARTDTQYF. For the CDR3, the DNA is TGTGCCAGTAGTATGCTCAGGGGAGCTCGAACAGATACGCAGTATTTT. This sequence joins TRBV19 and TRBJ2-3; D perhaps matches TRBD1 (6 bases). CDR1 and CDR2 from the germline V gene are LNHDA and SQIVND (reference sequence). There are 16 residues in the CDR3. V gave up 3 bases and J gave up 3 bases, with 16 bases separating them.

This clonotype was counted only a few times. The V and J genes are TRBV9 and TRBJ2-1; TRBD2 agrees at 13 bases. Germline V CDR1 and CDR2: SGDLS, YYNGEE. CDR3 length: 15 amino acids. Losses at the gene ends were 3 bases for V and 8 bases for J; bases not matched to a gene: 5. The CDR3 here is CASSALAGGFHEQFF. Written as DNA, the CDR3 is TGTGCCAGCAGCGCACTAGCGGGGGGGTTCCATGAGCAGTTCTTC.

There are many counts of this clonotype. The DNA of the CDR3 is TGTGCCAGCAGCTCGGGGACGCTACAAGAGACCCAGTACTTC. Amino acid sequence: CASSSGTLQETQYF. The chain joins TRBV7-2 to TRBJ2-5; D tentatively fits TRBD1 or TRBD2 (5 bases each). This CDR3 is 14 amino acids long. Germline V CDR1 and CDR2: SGHTA, FQGNSA. V lost 4 bases and J 2 bases, leaving 11 bases between the germline ends.

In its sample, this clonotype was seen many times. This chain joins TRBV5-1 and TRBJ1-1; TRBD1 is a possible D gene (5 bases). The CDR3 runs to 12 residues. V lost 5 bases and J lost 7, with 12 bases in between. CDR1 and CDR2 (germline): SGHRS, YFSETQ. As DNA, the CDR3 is TGCGCCAGCAGTTCAGGGACCTTTGAAGCTTTCTTT. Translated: CASSSGTFEAFF.

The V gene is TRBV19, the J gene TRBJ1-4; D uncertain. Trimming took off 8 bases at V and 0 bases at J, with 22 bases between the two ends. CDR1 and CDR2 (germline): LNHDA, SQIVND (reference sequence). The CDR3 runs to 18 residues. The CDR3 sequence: CASSEANGEWSTNEKLFF. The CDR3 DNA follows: TGTGCCAGTTCCGAGGCGAACGGGGAATGGTCAACTAATGAAAAACTGTTTTTT.

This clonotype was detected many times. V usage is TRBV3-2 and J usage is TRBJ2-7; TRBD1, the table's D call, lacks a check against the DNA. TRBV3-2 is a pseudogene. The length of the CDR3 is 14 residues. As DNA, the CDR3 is TGTGCCAGCAGCCAAGATCGTACAGGGACCGAGCAGTACGTC. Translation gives CASSQDRTGTEQYV.

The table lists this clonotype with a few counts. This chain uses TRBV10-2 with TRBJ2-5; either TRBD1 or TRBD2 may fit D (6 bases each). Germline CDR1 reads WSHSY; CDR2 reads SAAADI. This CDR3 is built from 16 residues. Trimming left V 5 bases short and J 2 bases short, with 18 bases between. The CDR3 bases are TGCGCCAGCAGTAATTTCGGGGGCGGAGGGCAAGAGACCCAGTACTTC. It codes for CASSNFGGGGQETQYF.

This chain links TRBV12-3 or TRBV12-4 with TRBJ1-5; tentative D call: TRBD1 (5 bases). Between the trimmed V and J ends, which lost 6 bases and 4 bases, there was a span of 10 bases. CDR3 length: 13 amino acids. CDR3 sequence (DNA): TGTGCCAGCAGCGACAGTCTAAATCAGCCCCAGCATTTT. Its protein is CASSDSLNQPQHF.

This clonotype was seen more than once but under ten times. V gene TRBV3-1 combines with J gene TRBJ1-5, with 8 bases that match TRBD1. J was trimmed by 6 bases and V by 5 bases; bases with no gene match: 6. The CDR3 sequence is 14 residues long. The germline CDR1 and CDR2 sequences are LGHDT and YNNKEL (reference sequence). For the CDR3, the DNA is TGTGCCAGCAGCTCGACAGGGGAGGGTCAGCCCCAGCATTTT. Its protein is CASSSTGEGQPQHF.

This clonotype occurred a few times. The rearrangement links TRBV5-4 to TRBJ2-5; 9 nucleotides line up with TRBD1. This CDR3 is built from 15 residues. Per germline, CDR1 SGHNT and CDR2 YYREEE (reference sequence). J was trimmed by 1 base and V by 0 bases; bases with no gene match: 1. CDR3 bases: TGTGCCAGCAGCTTGGACAGGGGGCCCCAAGAGACCCAGTACTTC. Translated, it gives CASSLDRGPQETQYF.